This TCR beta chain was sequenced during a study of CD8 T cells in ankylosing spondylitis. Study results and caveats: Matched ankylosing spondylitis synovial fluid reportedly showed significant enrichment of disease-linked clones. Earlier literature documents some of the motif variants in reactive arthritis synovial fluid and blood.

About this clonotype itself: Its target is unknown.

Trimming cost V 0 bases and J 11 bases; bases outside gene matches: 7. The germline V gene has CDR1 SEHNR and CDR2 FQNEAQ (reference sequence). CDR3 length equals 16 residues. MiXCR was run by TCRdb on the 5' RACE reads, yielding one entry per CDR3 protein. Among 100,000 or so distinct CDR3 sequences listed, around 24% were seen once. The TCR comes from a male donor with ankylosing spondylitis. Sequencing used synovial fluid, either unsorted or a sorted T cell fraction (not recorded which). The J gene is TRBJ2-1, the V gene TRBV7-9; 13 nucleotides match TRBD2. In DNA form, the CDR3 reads TGTGCCAGCAGCTTAGCGTTGGGACTAGCGGGGAATAAGCAGTTCTTC. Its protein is CASSLALGLAGNKQFF.